These 8 T cell receptor beta chains were all obtained from the same sample, sequenced in a study of cytomegalovirus exposure and HLA in healthy donors. Some clones are missing from TCRdb's copy, which holds only in-frame ones; the method was immunoSEQ multiplex PCR. Here the sample spans fewer than 80,000 clones, roughly 95% being singletons. The sequenced material came from PBMCs. Source of these receptors: a young woman in good health and CMV-seropositive.

The chain combines TRBV28 with TRBJ2-3; 10 bases are a match to TRBD2. CDR1 and CDR2 from the germline V gene are MDHEN and SYDVKM. With 2 bases clipped from V and 0 bases from J, the junction kept 11 bases outside the gene matches. The CDR3 contains 19 residues. This chain's CDR3 is CASSLGGLADRVSTDTQYF. CDR3 in DNA: TGTGCCAGCAGTTTAGGCGGACTAGCGGACCGGGTTAGCACAGATACGCAGTATTTT. Combining the CDR3 with reference TRBV28 and TRBJ2-3 gives the whole variable domain DVKVTQSSRYLVKRTGEKVFLECVQDMDHENMFWYRQDPGLGLRLIYFSYDVKMKEKGDIPEGYSVSREKKERFSLILESASTNQTSMYLCASSLGGLADRVSTDTQYFGPGTRLTVL.

The chain recombines TRBV6-4 with TRBJ2-3, with 10 bases lining up with TRBD2. This CDR3 is built from 15 residues. The germline V gene encodes CDR1 MRHNA and CDR2 SNTAGT. The trim removed 8 bases at V and 1 base at J, leaving 6 bases unmatched. The CDR3 sequence is CASAASGSGTDTQYF. CDR3 DNA: TGTGCCAGCGCCGCTAGCGGGAGTGGCACAGATACGCAGTATTTT.

V and J are TRBV27 and TRBJ2-7; tentatively, D is TRBD1 (6 bases). The CDR3 is 13 amino acids. The V and J ends lost 6 bases and 3 bases respectively, with 12 bases between them. Germline values: CDR1 MNHEY, CDR2 SMNVEV (reference sequence). The CDR3 region is CASSSGQLYEQYF. CDR3 in DNA: TGTGCCAGCAGCTCCGGACAGCTCTACGAGCAGTACTTC.

V usage is TRBV28 and J usage is TRBJ2-1; 8 nucleotides match TRBD2. J gave up 2 bases and V 7 bases, and 10 bases lay outside the gene matches. This CDR3 spans 16 amino acids. Germline V CDR1 and CDR2: MDHEN, SYDVKM. CDR3 loop: CASTRGSGTPYNEQFF. CDR3 nucleotides: TGTGCCAGCACCCGGGGTAGCGGGACCCCCTACAATGAGCAGTTCTTC.

V usage is TRBV7-2 and J usage is TRBJ2-5; D is perhaps TRBD1 (6 bases). Germline V gene lookup returns CDR1 SGHTA and CDR2 FQGNSA. With 5 bases removed from V and 2 bases from J, the gap between germline ends came to 15 bases. CDR3 size: 15 residues. DNA for the CDR3: TGTGCCAGCAGCCGCCCGCCGGGACAACAAGAGACCCAGTACTTC. Translation: CASSRPPGQQETQYF.

The chain recombines TRBV28 with TRBJ2-2; D is uncertain. Germline CDR1 reads MDHEN; CDR2 reads SYDVKM. The germline V and J ends were trimmed by 3 bases and 2 bases, with 7 bases remaining between them. The CDR3 length is 14 residues. The CDR3 spells CASSLPGNTGELFF. CDR3 nucleotide sequence: TGTGCCAGCAGTTTGCCCGGTAACACCGGGGAGCTGTTTTTT.

The CDR3 protein is CASSLRLRTPGANEKLFF. The CDR3 coding sequence is TGTGCCAGCAGTTTACGACTACGGACCCCGGGGGCTAATGAAAAACTGTTTTTT. The chain joins TRBV28 to TRBJ1-4; D possibly corresponds to TRBD1 (5 bases). This CDR3 comprises 18 residues. V dropped 2 bases and J dropped 3 bases, with 19 bases sitting between them. Germline V gives CDR1 MDHEN, CDR2 SYDVKM.

The chain carries TRBV11-3 and TRBJ2-4, with D perhaps matching TRBD1 (6 bases). V was pared by 3 bases and J by 0 bases, with 6 bases between. The CDR3 consists of 14 residues. Germline CDR1 reads SGHNT; CDR2 reads YENEEA. CDR3 nucleotide sequence: TGTGCCAGCAGCTTGGACAGAGCCAAAAACATTCAGTACTTC. As protein: CASSLDRAKNIQYF.